The rows below give T cell receptor beta chains drawn from one sample of a study of T-cell reconstitution after alpha-beta-depleted transplantation in children. One entry per CDR3 protein results from TCRdb running MiXCR on the PCR reads. The repertoire holds about 540,000 distinct CDR3 sequences, with around 16% as singletons. Here the sequenced sample was PBMCs from the stem cell graft donor, taken from the stem cell graft. The receptors were gathered from a human donor who donated a stem cell graft to a child with acute lymphoblastic leukemia. CDR3s include the opening cysteine and the closing phenylalanine or tryptophan. A D gene is named only where the DNA matches it firmly. The listing skips clone size in some rows; elsewhere it reads once, few, many or a size class.

j_gene: TRBJ1-4; v_gene: TRBV20-1; d_gene: .; abundance: few; CDR3aa: CSARLSGLANEKLFF; CDR3nt: TGCAGTGCTAGGTTATCGGGCTTAGCTAATGAAAAACTGTTTTTT
j_gene: TRBJ2-1; v_gene: TRBV27; d_gene: .; abundance: few; CDR3aa: CASSLYGLGNEQFF; CDR3nt: TGTGCCAGCAGTTTATACGGTCTAGGGAATGAGCAGTTCTTC
j_gene: TRBJ2-7; v_gene: TRBV15; d_gene: .; abundance: many; CDR3aa: CATSGLEGSNEQYF; CDR3nt: TGTGCCACCAGCGGCCTGGAGGGTTCCAACGAGCAGTACTTC
j_gene: TRBJ2-2; v_gene: TRBV29-1; d_gene: TRBD2; abundance: .; CDR3aa: CSAILAGGRYTGELFF; CDR3nt: TGCAGCGCTATACTAGCGGGAGGGAGATACACCGGGGAGCTGTTTTTT
j_gene: TRBJ2-2; v_gene: TRBV4-1; d_gene: .; abundance: many; CDR3aa: CASWAGAGGELFF; CDR3nt: TGCGCCAGCTGGGCTGGGGCTGGCGGGGAGCTGTTTTTT
j_gene: TRBJ2-1; v_gene: TRBV11-1; d_gene: TRBD2; abundance: .; CDR3aa: CASSFPIAGRNSYNEQFF; CDR3nt: TGTGCCAGCAGCTTCCCGATAGCGGGTCGGAACTCTTACAATGAGCAGTTCTTC
j_gene: TRBJ2-1; v_gene: TRBV29-1; d_gene: .; abundance: few; CDR3aa: CSGREFGNEQFF; CDR3nt: TGCAGCGGCAGGGAATTCGGCAATGAGCAGTTCTTC
j_gene: TRBJ2-2; v_gene: TRBV20-1; d_gene: TRBD1; abundance: .; CDR3aa: CSALHHRGRNTGELFF; CDR3nt: TGCAGCGCGCTCCACCACAGGGGGCGCAACACCGGGGAGCTGTTTTTT
j_gene: TRBJ2-7; v_gene: TRBV15; d_gene: TRBD2; abundance: few; CDR3aa: CATSRGVAGDHEQYF; CDR3nt: TGTGCCACCAGCAGAGGGGTAGCGGGAGACCACGAGCAGTACTTC
j_gene: TRBJ2-7; v_gene: TRBV20-1; d_gene: TRBD2; abundance: few; CDR3aa: CSARASGRANEQYF; CDR3nt: TGCAGTGCTAGAGCTAGCGGGAGGGCCAACGAGCAGTACTTC
j_gene: TRBJ2-2; v_gene: TRBV5-1; d_gene: .; abundance: few; CDR3aa: CASSFGASSSFANTGELFF; CDR3nt: TGCGCCAGCAGCTTCGGGGCTAGCTCCTCGTTCGCGAACACCGGGGAGCTGTTTTTT
j_gene: TRBJ2-2; v_gene: TRBV5-5; d_gene: .; abundance: .; CDR3aa: CASSLEVRRTNTGELFF; CDR3nt: TGTGCCAGCAGCTTGGAAGTTCGGAGGACCAACACCGGGGAGCTGTTTTTT
j_gene: TRBJ1-3; v_gene: TRBV29-1; d_gene: .; abundance: few; CDR3aa: CSVGGDTIYF; CDR3nt: TGCAGCGTTGGGGGAGACACCATATATTTT
j_gene: TRBJ2-1; v_gene: TRBV7-9; d_gene: .; abundance: .; CDR3aa: CASSLELVPRVYNEQFF; CDR3nt: TGTGCCAGCAGCTTAGAACTAGTTCCCCGGGTCTACAATGAGCAGTTCTTC
j_gene: TRBJ2-1; v_gene: TRBV12-3/TRBV12-4; d_gene: TRBD2; abundance: .; CDR3aa: CASSLNLVGVALAGGDNEQFF; CDR3nt: TGTGCCAGCAGTTTAAACCTGGTAGGTGTTGCGCTAGCGGGAGGAGACAATGAGCAGTTCTTC
j_gene: TRBJ2-7; v_gene: TRBV20-1; d_gene: .; abundance: once; CDR3aa: CTGRGLSYEQYF; CDR3nt: TGCACAGGGCGGGGCCTATCCTACGAGCAGTACTTC